The source of this T cell receptor (beta chain) is a study of T cells in Graves' hyperthyroidism and ophthalmopathy. The CDR3 sequence is 15 residues long. Germline values: CDR1 SGHAT, CDR2 FQDESV (reference sequence). Trimming took off 5 bases at V and 4 bases at J, with 17 bases between the two ends. TCR beta CDR3 regions were amplified from RNA. The HTBI primer set served for first-round RT-PCR of the TCR CDR3. TCRdb reanalysed the multiplex PCR reads using MiXCR and keeps one entry per CDR3 protein. Among approximately 420,000 distinct CDR3 sequences listed, 15% were seen once. Sequencing input: blood. This chain connects TRBV11-1 to TRBJ1-2, with D perhaps TRBD1 (6 bases). This sequence originates from a woman under 40 with Graves' hyperthyroidism. CDR3 region: CASSDLTTGAYGYTF. The CDR3 bases are TGTGCCAGCAGCGATCTCACGACAGGAGCCTATGGCTACACCTTC. The entire variable domain, with the rest obtained from reference TRBV11-1 and TRBJ1-2, is as follows: EAEVAQSPRYKITEKSQAVAFWCDPISGHATLYWYRQILGQGPELLVQFQDESVVDDSQLPKDRFSAERLKGVDSTLKIQPAELGDSAMYLCASSDLTTGAYGYTFGSGTRLTVV.